Sequencing of this T cell receptor (beta chain) was carried out in a study of T cell changes during pregnancy in multiple sclerosis. Using immunoSEQ multiplex PCR, the repertoire was profiled, and TCRdb retains in-frame clones only, with some absent. The sample has roughly 75,000 clones, around 89% seen once. The CDR3 loop spans 13 amino acids. V lost 1 base to trimming and J lost 5 bases, with 11 bases between them. CDR1 and CDR2 (germline): SQVTM, ANQGSEA. V and J are TRBV29-1 and TRBJ2-5; TRBD2 might be the D (5 bases). The sequencing used peripheral blood, collected before pregnancy. The sequence was obtained from a female donor with multiple sclerosis, enrolled in a pregnancy study. The CDR3 nucleotides read TGCAGCGTTGAAGGAGGGCCCGGGGAGACCCAGTACTTC. This encodes CSVEGGPGETQYF.